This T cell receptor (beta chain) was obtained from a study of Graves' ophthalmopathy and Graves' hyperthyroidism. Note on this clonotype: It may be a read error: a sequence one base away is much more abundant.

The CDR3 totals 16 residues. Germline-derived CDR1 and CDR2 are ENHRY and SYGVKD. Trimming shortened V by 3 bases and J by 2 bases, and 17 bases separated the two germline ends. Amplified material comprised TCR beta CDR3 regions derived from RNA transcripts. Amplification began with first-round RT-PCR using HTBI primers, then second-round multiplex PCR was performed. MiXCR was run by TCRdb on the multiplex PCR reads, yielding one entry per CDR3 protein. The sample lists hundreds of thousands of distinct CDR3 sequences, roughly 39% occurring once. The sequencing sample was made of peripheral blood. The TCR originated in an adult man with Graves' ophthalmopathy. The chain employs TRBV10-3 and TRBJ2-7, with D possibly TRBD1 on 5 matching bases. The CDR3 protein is CAISEFGPGYTYEQYF. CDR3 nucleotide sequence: TGTGCCATCAGTGAATTTGGCCCAGGGTACACCTACGAGCAGTACTTC.